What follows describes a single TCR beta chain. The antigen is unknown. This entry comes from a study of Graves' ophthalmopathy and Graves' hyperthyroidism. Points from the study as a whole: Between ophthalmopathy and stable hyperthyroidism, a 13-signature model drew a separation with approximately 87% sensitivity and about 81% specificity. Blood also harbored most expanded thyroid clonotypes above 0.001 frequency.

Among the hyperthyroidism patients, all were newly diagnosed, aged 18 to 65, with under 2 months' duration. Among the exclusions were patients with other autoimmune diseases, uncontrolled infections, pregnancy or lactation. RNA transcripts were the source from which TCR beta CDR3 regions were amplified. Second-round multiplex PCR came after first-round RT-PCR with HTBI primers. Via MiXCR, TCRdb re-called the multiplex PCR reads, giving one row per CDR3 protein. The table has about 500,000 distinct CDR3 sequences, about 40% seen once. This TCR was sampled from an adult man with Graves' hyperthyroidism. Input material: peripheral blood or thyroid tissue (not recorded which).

Here the CDR3 reads CSVEGSGHYEQYF. CDR3 DNA sequence: TGCAGCGTTGAGGGTAGTGGACACTACGAGCAGTACTTC. The chain has TRBV29-1 and TRBJ2-7, with D possibly being TRBD1 (5 bases). This CDR3 comprises 13 residues. Germline V lookup: CDR1 SQVTM, CDR2 ANQGSEA. Trimming stripped 3 bases from V and 3 bases from J, with 12 bases between.